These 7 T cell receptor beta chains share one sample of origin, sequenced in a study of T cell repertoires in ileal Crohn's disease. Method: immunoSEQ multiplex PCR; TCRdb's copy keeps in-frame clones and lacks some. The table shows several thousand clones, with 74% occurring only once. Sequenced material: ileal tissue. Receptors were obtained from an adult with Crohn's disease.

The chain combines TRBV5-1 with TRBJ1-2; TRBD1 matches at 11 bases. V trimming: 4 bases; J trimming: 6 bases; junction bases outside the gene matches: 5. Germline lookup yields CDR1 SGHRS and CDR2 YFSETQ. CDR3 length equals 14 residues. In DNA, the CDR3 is TGCGCCAGCAGCCCGGACAGGGGGCGGAATGGCTACACCTTC. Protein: CASSPDRGRNGYTF.

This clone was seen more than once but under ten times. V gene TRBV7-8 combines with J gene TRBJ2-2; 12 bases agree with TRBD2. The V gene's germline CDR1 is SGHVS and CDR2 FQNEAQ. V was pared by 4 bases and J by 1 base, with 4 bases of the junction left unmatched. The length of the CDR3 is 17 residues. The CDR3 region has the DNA TGTGCCAGCAGCTCGGAACTAGCGGGGGGGAACACCGGGGAGCTGTTTTTT. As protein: CASSSELAGGNTGELFF.

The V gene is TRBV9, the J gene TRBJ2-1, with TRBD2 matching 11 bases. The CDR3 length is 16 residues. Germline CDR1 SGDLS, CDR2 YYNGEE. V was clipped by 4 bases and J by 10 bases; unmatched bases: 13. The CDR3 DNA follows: TGTGCCAGCAGCCCCCAACTAGCGGGGGCCGCGGGGGAGCAGTTCTTC. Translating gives CASSPQLAGAAGEQFF.

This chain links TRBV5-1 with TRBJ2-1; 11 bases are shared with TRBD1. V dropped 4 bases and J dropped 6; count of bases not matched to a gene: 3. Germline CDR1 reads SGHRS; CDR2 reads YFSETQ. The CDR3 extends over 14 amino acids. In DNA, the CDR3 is TGCGCCAGCAGCATAGGGACAGGGGGCAATGAGCAGTTCTTC. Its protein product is CASSIGTGGNEQFF.

This CDR3 reads CSGQGAGTEAFF. As DNA, the CDR3 is TGCAGCGGCCAGGGGGCTGGCACTGAAGCTTTCTTT. The J gene is TRBJ1-1, the V gene TRBV29-1; 8 bases line up with TRBD1. Unmatched junction bases numbered 5, after V lost 7 bases and J lost 4 bases. Germline V CDR1 and CDR2: SQVTM, ANQGSEA. This CDR3 comprises 12 residues.

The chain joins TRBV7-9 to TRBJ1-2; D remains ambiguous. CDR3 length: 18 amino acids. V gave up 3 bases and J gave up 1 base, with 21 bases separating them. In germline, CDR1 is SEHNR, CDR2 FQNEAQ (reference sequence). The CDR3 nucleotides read TGTGCCAGCAGCTTGAGGGCCGACGCAGTGACCCTTAACTATGGCTACACCTTC. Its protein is CASSLRADAVTLNYGYTF.

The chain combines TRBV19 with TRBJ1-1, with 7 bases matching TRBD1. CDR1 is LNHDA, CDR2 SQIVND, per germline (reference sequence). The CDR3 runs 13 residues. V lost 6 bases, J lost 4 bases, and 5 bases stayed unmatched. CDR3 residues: CASRGQKGTEAFF. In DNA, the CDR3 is TGTGCCAGTAGGGGACAGAAGGGCACTGAAGCTTTCTTT.